This TCR beta chain was recorded in a study of blood T cell repertoires in COVID-19. Study in general: Material from acute and convalescent COVID-19 was sourced from the United States, Italy and Spain.

CDR1 is MGHDK and CDR2 is SYGVNS in the germline V gene. Deletions cut 6 bases from V and 3 bases from J, with 15 bases between. The CDR3 is 14 amino acids. The method was immunoSEQ multiplex PCR; TCRdb's version includes in-frame clones alone and lacks a portion of them. The table lists 85,000 to 120,000 clones, about 90% of them singletons, with around 2% in the top ten. The chain has TRBV25-1 and TRBJ2-7; TRBD1 might be the D (6 bases). The sequencing sample was made of peripheral blood. The origin of this receptor is a man in his fifties with active COVID-19. In nucleotides, the CDR3 is TGTGCCAGCAGGGAGTCTGGGACATTCTACGAGCAGTACTTC. It codes for CASRESGTFYEQYF.